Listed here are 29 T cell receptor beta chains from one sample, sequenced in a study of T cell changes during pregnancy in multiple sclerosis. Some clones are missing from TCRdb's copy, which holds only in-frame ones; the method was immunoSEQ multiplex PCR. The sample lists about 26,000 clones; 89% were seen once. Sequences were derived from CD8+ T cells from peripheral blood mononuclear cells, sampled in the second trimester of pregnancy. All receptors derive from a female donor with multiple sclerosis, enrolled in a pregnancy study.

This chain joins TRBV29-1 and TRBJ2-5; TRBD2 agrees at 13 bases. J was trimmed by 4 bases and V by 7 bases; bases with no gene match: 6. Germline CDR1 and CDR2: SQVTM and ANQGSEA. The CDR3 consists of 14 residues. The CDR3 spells CSGWTSGRPETQYF. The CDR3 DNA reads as TGCAGCGGCTGGACTAGCGGGAGACCAGAGACCCAGTACTTC.

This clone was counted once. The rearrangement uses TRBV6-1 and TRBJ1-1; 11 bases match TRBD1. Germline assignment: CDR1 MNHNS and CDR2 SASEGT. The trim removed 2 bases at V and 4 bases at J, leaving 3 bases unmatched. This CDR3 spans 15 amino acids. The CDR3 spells CASSEIGTGGTEAFF. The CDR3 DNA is TGTGCCAGCAGTGAAATAGGGACAGGGGGCACTGAAGCTTTCTTT.

The CDR3 coding sequence is TGTGCCAGTAGTATAGCCCCCGAGGAGACCCAGTACTTC. Encoded protein: CASSIAPEETQYF. J is TRBJ2-5 and V is TRBV19; D gene unclear. The V end lost 1 base, the J end lost 5 bases, and 8 bases lay between the germline ends. CDR3 length equals 13 residues. CDR1 and CDR2 (germline): LNHDA, SQIVND (reference sequence).

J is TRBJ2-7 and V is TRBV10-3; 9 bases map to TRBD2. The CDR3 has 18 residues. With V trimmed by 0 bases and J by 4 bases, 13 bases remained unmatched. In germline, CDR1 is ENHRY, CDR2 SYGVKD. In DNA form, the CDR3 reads TGTGCCATCAGTGAGTCTGGACTAGCGAGGCTGGGGGTATACGAGCAGTACTTC. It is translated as CAISESGLARLGVYEQYF.

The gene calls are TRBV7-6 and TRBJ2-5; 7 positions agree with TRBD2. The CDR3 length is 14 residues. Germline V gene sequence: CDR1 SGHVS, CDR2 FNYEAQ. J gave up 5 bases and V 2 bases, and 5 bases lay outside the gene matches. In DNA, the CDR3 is TGTGCCAGCAGCTTACATTGGGGGGGGGAGACCCAGTACTTC. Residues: CASSLHWGGETQYF.

The CDR3 here is CASSYGPSASTDTQYF. CDR3 bases: TGTGCCAGCAGTTACGGGCCTTCCGCTAGCACAGATACGCAGTATTTT. The genes are TRBV6-5 and TRBJ2-3, with unresolved D. Germline assignment: CDR1 MNHEY and CDR2 SVGAGI. The CDR3 sequence is 16 residues long. Between the trimmed V and J ends, which lost 2 bases and 0 bases, there was a span of 12 bases.

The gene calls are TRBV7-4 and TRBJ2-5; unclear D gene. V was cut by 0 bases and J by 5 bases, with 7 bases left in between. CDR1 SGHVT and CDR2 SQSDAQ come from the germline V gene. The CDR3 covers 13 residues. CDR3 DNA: TGTGCCAGCAGCTTAGCCCATCGGGAGACCCAGTACTTC. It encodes CASSLAHRETQYF.

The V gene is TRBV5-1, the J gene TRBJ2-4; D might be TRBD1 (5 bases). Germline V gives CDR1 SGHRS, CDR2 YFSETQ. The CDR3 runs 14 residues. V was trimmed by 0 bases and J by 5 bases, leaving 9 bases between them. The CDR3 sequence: CASSLEGWENIQYF. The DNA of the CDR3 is TGCGCCAGCAGCTTGGAGGGGTGGGAAAACATTCAGTACTTC.

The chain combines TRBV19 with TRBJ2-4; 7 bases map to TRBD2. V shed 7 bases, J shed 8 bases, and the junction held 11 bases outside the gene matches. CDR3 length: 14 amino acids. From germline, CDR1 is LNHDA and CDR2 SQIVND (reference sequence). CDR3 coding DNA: TGTGCCAGTACCGAGAGTGGGGGGGAGTACATTCAGTACTTC. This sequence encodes CASTESGGEYIQYF.

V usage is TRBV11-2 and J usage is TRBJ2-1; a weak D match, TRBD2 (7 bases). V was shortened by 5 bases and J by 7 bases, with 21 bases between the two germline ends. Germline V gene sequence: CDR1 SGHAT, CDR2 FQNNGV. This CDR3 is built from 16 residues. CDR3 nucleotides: TGTGCCAGCAGCCCCTGGGGGGGCGGAGGAGAAAATGAGCAGTTCTTC. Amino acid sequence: CASSPWGGGGENEQFF.

The CDR3 nucleotides read TGTGCCAGCAGCTTAACTAGCGGGAGATACAATGAGCAGTTCTTC. Encoded protein: CASSLTSGRYNEQFF. The chain joins TRBV7-2 to TRBJ2-1, with 11 bases matching TRBD2. The trim removed 2 bases at V and 4 bases at J, leaving 1 base unmatched. CDR3 size: 15 residues. Germline CDR1 is SGHTA and CDR2 is FQGNSA.

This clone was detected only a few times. The CDR3 region has the DNA TGCGCCAGCAGCCAAGGGACAGGGGGCTTGGGAACTGAAGCTTTCTTT. This codes for CASSQGTGGLGTEAFF. The V and J genes are TRBV4-3 and TRBJ1-1; 11 nucleotides agree with TRBD1. This CDR3 is 16 amino acids long. Germline CDR1 is LGHNA and CDR2 is YSLEER. V was clipped by 1 base and J by 5 bases; unmatched bases: 6.

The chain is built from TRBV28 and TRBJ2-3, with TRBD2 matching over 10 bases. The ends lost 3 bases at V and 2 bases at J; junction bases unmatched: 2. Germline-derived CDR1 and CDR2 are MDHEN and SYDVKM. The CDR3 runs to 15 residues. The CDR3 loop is CASSFTSGNTDTQYF. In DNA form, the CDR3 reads TGTGCCAGCAGTTTTACTAGCGGGAACACAGATACGCAGTATTTT.

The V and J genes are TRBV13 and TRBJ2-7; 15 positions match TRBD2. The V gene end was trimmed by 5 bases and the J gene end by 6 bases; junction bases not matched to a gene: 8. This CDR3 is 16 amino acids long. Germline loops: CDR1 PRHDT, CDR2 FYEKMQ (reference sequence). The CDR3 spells CASSPGTSGRWGEQYF. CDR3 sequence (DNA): TGTGCCAGCAGCCCCGGGACTAGCGGGAGGTGGGGCGAGCAGTACTTC.

CDR3 sequence reads: CASSVQVNQPQHF. The DNA for the CDR3 is TGTGCCAGCAGTGTGCAGGTCAATCAGCCCCAGCATTTT. This chain uses TRBV28 with TRBJ1-5; D unclear. V was shortened by 5 bases and J by 3 bases, with 8 bases between the two germline ends. CDR3 length: 13 residues. CDR1 is MDHEN and CDR2 is SYDVKM in the germline V gene.

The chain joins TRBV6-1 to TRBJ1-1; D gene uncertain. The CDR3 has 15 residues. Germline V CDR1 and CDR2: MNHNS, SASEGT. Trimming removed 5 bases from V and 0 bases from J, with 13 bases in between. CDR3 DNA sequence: TGTGCCAGCAGTCCGGGAGCAGGCATGAACACTGAAGCTTTCTTT. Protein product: CASSPGAGMNTEAFF.

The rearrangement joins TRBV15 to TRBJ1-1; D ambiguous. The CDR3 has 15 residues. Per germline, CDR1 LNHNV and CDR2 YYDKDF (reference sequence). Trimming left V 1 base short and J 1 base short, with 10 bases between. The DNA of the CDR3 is TGTGCCACCAGCAGAGTGGGAGCTTCGAACACTGAAGCTTTCTTT. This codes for CATSRVGASNTEAFF.

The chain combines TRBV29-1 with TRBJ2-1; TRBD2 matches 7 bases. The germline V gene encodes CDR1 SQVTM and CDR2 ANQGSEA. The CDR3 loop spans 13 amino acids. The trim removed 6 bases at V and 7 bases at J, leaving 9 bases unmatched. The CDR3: CSVTTGLPNEQFF. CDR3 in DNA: TGCAGCGTCACTACGGGACTACCAAATGAGCAGTTCTTC.

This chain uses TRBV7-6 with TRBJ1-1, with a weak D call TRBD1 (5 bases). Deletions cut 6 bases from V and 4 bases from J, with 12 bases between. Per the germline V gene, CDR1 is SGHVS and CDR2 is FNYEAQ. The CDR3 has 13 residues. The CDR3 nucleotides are TGTGCCAGCAGAGGTGCAGGGTTCACTGAAGCTTTCTTT. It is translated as CASRGAGFTEAFF.

This CDR3 is CASSFEHTGELFF. The CDR3 region has the DNA TGTGCCAGCAGTTTTGAGCACACCGGGGAGCTGTTTTTT. The chain recombines TRBV27 with TRBJ2-2, with D hard to call. The V end was cut by 3 bases, the J end by 3 bases, with 5 bases between. CDR3 length: 13 amino acids. Looked up from germline, CDR1 is MNHEY and CDR2 is SMNVEV (reference sequence).

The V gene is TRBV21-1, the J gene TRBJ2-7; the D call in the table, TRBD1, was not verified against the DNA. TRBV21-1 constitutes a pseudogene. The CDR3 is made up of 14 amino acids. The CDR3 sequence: CASSNGTGPYEQYF. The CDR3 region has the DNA TGTGCCAGCAGCAACGGGACAGGGCCCTACGAGCAGTACTTC.

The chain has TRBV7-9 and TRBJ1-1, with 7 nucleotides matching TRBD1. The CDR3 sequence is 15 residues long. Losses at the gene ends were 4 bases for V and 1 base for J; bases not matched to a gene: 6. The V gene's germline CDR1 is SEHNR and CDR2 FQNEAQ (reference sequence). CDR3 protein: CASSSRQGENTEAFF. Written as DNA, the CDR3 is TGTGCCAGCAGCTCTCGACAGGGCGAGAACACTGAAGCTTTCTTT.

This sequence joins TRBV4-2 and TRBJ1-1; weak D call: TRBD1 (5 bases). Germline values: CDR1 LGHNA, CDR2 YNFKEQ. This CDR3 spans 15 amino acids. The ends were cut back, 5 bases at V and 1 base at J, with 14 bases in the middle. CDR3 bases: TGTGCCAGCAGCTCTGAACAGGCCTCGAACACTGAAGCTTTCTTT. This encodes CASSSEQASNTEAFF.

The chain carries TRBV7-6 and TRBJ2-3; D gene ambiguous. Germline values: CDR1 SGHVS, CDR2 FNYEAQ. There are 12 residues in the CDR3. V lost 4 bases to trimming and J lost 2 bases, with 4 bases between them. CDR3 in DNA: TGTGCCAGCAGCTCCCACACAGATACGCAGTATTTT. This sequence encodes CASSSHTDTQYF.

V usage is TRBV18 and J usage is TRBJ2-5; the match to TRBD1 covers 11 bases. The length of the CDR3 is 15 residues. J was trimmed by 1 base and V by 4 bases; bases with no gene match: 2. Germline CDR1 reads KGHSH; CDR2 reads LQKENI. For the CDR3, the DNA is TGTGCCAGCTCACACGGGACAGGGGGCCAAGAGACCCAGTACTTC. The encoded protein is CASSHGTGGQETQYF.

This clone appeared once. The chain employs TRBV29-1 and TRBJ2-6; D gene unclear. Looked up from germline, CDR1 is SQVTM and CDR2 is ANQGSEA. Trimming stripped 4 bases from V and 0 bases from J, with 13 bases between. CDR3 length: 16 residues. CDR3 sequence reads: CSVVTTFHSGANVLTF. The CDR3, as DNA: TGCAGCGTTGTTACAACATTTCACTCTGGGGCCAACGTCCTGACTTTC.

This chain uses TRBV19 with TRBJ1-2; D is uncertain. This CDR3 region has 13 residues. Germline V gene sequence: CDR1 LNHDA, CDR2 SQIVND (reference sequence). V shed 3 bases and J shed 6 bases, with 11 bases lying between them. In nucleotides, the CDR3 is TGTGCCAGTAGTATCCAGGTATCGGATGGCTACACCTTC. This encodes CASSIQVSDGYTF.

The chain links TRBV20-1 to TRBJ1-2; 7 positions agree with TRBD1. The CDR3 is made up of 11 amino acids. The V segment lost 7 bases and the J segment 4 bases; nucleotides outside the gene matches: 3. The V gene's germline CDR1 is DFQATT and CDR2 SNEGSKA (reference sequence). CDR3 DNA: TGCAGTGAAGGGGGCCTCTATGGCTACACCTTC. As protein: CSEGGLYGYTF.

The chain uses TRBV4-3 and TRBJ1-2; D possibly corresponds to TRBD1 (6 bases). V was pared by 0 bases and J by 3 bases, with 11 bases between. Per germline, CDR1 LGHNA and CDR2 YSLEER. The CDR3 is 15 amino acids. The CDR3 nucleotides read TGCGCCAGCAGCCAAGAACCAGGGGATTACTATGGCTACACCTTC. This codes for CASSQEPGDYYGYTF.